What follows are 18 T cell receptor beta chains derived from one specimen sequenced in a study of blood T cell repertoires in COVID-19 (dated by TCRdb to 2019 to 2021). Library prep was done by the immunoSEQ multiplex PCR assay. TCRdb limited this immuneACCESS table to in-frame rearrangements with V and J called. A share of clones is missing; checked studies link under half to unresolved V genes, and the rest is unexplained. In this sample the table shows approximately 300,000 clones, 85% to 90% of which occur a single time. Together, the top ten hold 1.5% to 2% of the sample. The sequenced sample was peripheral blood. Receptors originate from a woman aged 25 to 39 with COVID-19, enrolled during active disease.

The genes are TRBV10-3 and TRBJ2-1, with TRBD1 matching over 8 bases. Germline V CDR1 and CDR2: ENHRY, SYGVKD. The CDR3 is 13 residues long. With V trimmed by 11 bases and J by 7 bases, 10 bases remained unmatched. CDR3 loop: CAVRDRTLNEQFF. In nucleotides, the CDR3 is TGTGCCGTCCGGGACAGGACTCTTAATGAGCAGTTCTTC.

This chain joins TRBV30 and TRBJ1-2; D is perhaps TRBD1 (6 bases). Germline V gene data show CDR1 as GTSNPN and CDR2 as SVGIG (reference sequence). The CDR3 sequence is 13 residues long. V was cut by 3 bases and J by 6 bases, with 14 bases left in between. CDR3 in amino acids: CAWSHQGSNGYTF. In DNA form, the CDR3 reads TGTGCCTGGAGCCACCAGGGGAGTAATGGCTACACCTTC.

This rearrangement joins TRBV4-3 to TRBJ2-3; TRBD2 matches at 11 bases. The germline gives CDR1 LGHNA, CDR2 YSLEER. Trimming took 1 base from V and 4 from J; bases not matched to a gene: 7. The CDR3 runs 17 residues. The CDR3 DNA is TGCGCCAGCAGCCAAGCCCATAGCGGGGGGGCCCCAGATACGCAGTATTTT. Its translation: CASSQAHSGGAPDTQYF.

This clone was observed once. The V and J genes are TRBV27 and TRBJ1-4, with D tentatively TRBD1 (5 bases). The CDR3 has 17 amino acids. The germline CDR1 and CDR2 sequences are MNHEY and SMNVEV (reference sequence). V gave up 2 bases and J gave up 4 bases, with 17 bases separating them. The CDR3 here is CASSLDGVTGRNEKLFF. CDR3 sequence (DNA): TGTGCCAGCAGTTTAGATGGGGTAACAGGCCGTAATGAAAAACTGTTTTTT.

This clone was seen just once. CDR3 in DNA: TGCGCCAGCAAGGTAGCGGGAACTACTGAAGCTTTCTTT. The encoded protein is CASKVAGTTEAFF. This chain joins TRBV5-1 and TRBJ1-1; D gene ambiguous. The V gene lost 6 bases and the J gene lost 5 bases, with 14 bases spanning the gap. In germline, CDR1 is SGHRS, CDR2 YFSETQ. The CDR3 sequence is 13 residues long.

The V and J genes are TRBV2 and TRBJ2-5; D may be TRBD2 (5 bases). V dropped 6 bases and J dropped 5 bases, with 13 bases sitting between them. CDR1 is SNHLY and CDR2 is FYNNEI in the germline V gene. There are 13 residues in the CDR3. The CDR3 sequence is CASSFSDLETQYF. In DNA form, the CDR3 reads TGTGCCAGCAGCTTTAGCGACTTGGAGACCCAGTACTTC.

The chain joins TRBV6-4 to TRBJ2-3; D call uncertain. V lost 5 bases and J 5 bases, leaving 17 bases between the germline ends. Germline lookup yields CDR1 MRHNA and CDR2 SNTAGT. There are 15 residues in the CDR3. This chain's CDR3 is CASSPVPGQVDTQYF. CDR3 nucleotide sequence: TGTGCCAGCAGTCCGGTCCCCGGCCAGGTAGATACGCAGTATTTT.

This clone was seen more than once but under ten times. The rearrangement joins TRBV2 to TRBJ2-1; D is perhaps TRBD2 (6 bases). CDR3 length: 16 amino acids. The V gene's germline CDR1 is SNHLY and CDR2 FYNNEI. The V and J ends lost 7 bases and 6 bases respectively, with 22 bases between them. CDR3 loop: CASNPGVGFGLNEQFF. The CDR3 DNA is TGTGCCAGCAATCCGGGGGTGGGGTTCGGGCTCAATGAGCAGTTCTTC. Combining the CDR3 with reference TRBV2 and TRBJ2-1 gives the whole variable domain EPEVTQTPSHQVTQMGQEVILRCVPISNHLYFYWYRQILGQKVEFLVSFYNNEISEKSEIFDDQFSVERPDGSNFTLKIRSTKLEDSAMYFCASNPGVGFGLNEQFFGPGTRLTVL.

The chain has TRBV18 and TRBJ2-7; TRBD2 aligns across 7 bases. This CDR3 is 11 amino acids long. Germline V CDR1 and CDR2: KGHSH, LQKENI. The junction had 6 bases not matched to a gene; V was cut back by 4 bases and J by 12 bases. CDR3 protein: CASSHSTSLYF. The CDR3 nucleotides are TGTGCCAGCTCACATTCGACTAGCTTGTACTTC.

The CDR3 DNA reads as TGTGCCAGCAGCCGACAGGGGAGCTCCTATAATTCACCCCTCCACTTT. This gives the protein CASSRQGSSYNSPLHF. V gene TRBV7-9 combines with J gene TRBJ1-6, with 8 bases lining up with TRBD1. Germline V gene lookup returns CDR1 SEHNR and CDR2 FQNEAQ (reference sequence). J gave up 0 bases and V 5 bases, and 3 bases lay outside the gene matches. The CDR3 is made up of 16 amino acids.

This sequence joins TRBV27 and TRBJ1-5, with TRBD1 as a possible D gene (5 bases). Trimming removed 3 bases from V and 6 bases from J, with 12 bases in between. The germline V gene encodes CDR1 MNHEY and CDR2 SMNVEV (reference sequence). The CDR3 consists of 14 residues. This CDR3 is CASSFGGEGQPQHF. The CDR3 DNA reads TGTGCCAGCAGTTTCGGGGGGGAGGGTCAGCCCCAGCATTTT.

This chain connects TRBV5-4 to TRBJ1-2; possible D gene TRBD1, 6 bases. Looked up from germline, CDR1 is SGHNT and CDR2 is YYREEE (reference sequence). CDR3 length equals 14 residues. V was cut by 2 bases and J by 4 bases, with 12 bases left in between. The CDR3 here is CASSFQGFGYGYTF. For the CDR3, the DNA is TGTGCCAGCAGCTTCCAGGGGTTTGGCTATGGCTACACCTTC.

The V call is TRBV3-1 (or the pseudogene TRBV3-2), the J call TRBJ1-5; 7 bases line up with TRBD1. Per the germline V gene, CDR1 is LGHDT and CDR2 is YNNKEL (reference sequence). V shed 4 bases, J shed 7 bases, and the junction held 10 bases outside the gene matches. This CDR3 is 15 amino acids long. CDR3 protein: CASSPRTGGGQPQHF. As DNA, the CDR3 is TGTGCCAGCAGCCCCAGGACAGGAGGGGGCCAGCCCCAGCATTTT.

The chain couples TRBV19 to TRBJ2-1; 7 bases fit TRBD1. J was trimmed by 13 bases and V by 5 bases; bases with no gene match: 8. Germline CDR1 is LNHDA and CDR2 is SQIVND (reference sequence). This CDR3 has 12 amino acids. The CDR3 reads CASSRLGQVQFF. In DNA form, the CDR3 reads TGTGCCAGTAGTCGCCTCGGACAGGTCCAGTTCTTC.

The CDR3 nucleotides read TGTGCCAGCAGGGTAGGGGGAGCCTATAATTCACCCCTCCACTTT. This encodes CASRVGGAYNSPLHF. The genes are TRBV7-4 and TRBJ1-6; weak D call: TRBD1 (6 bases). The ends were cut back, 6 bases at V and 2 bases at J, with 11 bases in the middle. This CDR3 comprises 15 residues. Germline CDR1 SGHVT, CDR2 SQSDAQ.

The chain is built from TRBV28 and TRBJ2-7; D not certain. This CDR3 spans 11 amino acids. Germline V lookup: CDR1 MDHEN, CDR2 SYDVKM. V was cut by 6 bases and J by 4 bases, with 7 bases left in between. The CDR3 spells CASRAYYEQYF. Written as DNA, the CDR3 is TGTGCCAGCAGAGCATATTACGAGCAGTACTTC.

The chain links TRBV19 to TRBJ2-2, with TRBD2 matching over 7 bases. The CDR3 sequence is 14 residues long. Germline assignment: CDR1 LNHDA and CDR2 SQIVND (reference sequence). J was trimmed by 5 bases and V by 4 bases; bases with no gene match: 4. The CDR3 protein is CASSRWEGTGELFF. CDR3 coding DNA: TGTGCCAGTAGTAGATGGGAGGGTACCGGGGAGCTGTTTTTT. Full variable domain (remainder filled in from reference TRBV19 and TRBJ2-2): DGGITQSPKYLFRKEGQNVTLSCEQNLNHDAMYWYRQDPGQGLRLIYYSQIVNDFQKGDIAEGYSVSREKKESFPLTVTSAQKNPTAFYLCASSRWEGTGELFFGEGSRLTVL.

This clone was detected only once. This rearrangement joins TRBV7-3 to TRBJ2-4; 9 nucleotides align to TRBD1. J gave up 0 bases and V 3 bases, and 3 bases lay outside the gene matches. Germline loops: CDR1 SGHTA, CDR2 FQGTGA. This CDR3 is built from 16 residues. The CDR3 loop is CASSFNRGLAKNIQYF. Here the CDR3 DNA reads TGTGCCAGCAGCTTTAACAGGGGGCTAGCCAAAAACATTCAGTACTTC.